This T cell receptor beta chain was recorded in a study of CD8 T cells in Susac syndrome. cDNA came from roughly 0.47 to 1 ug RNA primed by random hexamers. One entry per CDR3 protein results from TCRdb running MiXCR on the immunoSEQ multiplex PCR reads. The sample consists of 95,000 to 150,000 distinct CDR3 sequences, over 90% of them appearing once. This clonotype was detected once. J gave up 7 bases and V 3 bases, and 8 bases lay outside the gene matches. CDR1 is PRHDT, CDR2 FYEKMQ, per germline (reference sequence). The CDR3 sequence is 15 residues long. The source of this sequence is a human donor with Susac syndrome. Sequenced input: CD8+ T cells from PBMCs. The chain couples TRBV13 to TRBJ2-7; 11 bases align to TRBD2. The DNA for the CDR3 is TGTGCCAGCAGCTTGTCCCTGGGACTAGCGGATGAGCAGTACTTC. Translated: CASSLSLGLADEQYF.